The clone carrying this T cell receptor beta chain is judged medium-sized. The antigen remains unidentified. The sample originates from a study of OX40 agonist ivuxolimab in advanced cancers. Study results and limitations: The investigators did not determine what antigen specificity the expanded peripheral T cells had. At 0.1 to 3.0 mg/kg and by week 6, CD4+ and CD8+ T cells in the blood had expanded clonally.

Germline V lookup: CDR1 LNHDA, CDR2 SQIVND (reference sequence). Trimming cost V 3 bases and J 6 bases, with 11 bases left between them. This CDR3 is built from 14 residues. Sequencing used immunoSEQ multiplex PCR; TCRdb keeps in-frame clones, though not all of them. The profile shows around 20,000 clones, roughly 74% of them singletons. The investigators sampled blood at baseline, at cycle 4 day 1, and at cycle 7 day 1. The rearrangement links TRBV19 to TRBJ2-2; D assignment may be TRBD1 or TRBD2 (5 bases each). The clonotype was recovered from an adult with an advanced solid tumor such as melanoma, head and neck, liver or kidney cancer. Source: CD4+ or CD8+ T cells sorted from blood, taken in a trial of the OX40 agonist ivuxolimab. The CDR3, as DNA: TGTGCCAGTAGTATCTACGGGGCATCCGGGGAGCTGTTTTTT. It specifies CASSIYGASGELFF. Combining the CDR3 with reference TRBV19 and TRBJ2-2 gives the whole variable domain DGGITQSPKYLFRKEGQNVTLSCEQNLNHDAMYWYRQDPGQGLRLIYYSQIVNDFQKGDIAEGYSVSREKKESFPLTVTSAQKNPTAFYLCASSIYGASGELFFGEGSRLTVL.